This TCR beta chain was captured in a study of CD39 and CD103 CD8 tumor-infiltrating T cells. Looking at the study overall: Comparisons covered HPV-positive and HPV-negative HNSCC, ovarian cancer and melanoma patients.

CDR1 MDHEN and CDR2 SYDVKM come from the germline V gene. The V end was cut by 6 bases, the J end by 8 bases, with 22 bases between. The CDR3 sequence is 15 residues long. Between roughly 9,500 and 110,000 sorted cells per subset supplied genomic DNA. TCRdb keeps only in-frame clones here, not all; method: immunoSEQ multiplex PCR. The sample holds 6,000 to 7,500 clones, 50% to 75% seen once. For tumor-infiltrating lymphocytes, EpCAM beads were added to negative-selection T-cell enrichment of thawed cells. The sample consisted of CD8+ T cells sorted from blood. The subset denotes: total memory CD8 T cells (CD45RA-CCR7+/-) from blood or uninvolved lymph node. This sequence was found in a human donor with head and neck squamous cell carcinoma. The genes are TRBV28 and TRBJ1-2, with a weak D call TRBD1 (5 bases). CDR3 sequence reads: CASSLSSQGNYGYTF. The CDR3, as DNA: TGTGCCAGCAGCTTGTCGAGTCAGGGCAATTACGGCTACACCTTC.